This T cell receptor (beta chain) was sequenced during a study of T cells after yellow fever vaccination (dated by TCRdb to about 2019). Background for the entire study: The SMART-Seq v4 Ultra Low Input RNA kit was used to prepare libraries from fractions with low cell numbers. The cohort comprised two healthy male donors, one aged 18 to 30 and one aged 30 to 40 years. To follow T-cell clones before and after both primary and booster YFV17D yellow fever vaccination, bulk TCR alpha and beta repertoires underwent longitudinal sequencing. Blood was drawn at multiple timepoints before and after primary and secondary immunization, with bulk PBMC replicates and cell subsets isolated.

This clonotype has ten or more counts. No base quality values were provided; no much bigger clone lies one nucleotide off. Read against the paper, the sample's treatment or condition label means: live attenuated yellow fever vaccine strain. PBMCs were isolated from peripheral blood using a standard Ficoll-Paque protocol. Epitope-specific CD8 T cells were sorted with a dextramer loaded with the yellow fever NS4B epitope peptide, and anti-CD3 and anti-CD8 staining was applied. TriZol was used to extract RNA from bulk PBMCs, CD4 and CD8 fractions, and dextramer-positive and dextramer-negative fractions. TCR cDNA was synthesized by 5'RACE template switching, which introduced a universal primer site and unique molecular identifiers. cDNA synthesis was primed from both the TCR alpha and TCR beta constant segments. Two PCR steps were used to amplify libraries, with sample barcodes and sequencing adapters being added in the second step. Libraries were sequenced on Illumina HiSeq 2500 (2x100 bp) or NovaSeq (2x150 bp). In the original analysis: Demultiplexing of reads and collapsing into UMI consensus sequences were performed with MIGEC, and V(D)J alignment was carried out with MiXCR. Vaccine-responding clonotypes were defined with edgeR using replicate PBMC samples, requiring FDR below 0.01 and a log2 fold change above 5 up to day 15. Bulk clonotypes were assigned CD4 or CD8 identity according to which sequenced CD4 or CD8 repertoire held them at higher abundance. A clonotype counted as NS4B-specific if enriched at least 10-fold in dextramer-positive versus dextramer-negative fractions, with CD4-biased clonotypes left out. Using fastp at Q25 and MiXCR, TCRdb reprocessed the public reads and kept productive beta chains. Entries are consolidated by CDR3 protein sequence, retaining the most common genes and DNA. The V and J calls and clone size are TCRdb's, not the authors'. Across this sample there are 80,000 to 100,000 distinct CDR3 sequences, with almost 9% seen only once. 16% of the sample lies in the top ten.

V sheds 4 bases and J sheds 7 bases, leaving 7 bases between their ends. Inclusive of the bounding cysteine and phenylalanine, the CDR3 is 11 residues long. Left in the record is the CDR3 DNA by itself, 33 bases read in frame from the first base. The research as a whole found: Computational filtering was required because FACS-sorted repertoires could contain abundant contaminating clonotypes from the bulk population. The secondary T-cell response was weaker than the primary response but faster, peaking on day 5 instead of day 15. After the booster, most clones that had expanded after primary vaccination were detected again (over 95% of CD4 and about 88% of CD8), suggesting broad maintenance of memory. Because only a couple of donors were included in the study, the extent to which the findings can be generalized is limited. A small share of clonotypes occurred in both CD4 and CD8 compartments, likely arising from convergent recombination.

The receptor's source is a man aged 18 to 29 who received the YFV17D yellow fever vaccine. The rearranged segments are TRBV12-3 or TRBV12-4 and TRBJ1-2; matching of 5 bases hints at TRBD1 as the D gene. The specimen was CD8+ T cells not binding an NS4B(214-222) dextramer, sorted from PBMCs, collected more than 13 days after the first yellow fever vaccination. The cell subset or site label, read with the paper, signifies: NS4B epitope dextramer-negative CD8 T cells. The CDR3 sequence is CASSWGGGYTF. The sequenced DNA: TGTGCCAGCAGTTGGGGGGGTGGCTACACCTTC.